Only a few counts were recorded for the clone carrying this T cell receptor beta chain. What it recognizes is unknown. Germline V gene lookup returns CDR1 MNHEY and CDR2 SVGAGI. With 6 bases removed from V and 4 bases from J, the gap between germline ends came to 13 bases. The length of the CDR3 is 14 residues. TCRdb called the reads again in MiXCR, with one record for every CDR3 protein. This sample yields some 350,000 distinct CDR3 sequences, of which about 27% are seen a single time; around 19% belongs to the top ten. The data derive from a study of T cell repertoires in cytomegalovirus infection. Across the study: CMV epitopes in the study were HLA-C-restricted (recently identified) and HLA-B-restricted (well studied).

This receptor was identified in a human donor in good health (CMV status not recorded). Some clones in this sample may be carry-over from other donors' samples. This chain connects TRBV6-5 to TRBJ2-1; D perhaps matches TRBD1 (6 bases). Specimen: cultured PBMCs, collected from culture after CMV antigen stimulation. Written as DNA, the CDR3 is TGTGCCAGCAGGCCAGGGGCATCGTACAATGAGCAGTTCTTC. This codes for CASRPGASYNEQFF.